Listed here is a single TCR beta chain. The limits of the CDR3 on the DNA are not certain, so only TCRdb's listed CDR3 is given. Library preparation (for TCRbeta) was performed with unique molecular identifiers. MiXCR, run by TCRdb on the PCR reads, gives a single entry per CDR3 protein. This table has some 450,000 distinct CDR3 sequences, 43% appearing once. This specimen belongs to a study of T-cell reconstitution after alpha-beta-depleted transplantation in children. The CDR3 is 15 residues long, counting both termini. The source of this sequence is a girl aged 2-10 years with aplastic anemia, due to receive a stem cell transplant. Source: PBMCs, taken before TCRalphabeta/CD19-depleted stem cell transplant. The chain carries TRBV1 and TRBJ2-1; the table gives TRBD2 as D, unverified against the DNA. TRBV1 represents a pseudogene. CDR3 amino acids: CTSSQGFASGNEQFF.